This is a list of T cell receptor beta chains from one sample in a study of T cell repertoires in cytomegalovirus infection. These receptors have no known antigen. In TCRdb, the reads were re-called with MiXCR into one record per CDR3 protein. The sample holds about 770,000 distinct CDR3 sequences, about 29% seen once. The sequenced sample was cultured CD8+ T cells from PBMCs, obtained from culture after CMV antigen stimulation. These receptors were obtained from a human donor in good health (CMV status not recorded). Some clones in this sample may be carry-over from other donors' samples. The CDR3 runs from the conserved cysteine through the conserved F or W. Fields, in order: J gene, V gene, clone size, D gene, CDR3 protein, CDR3 DNA. A D gene is named only where the DNA matches it firmly. Clone size is not always given. Where it is, it says once, few, many or a class for expanded clones.

TRBJ2-3 | TRBV5-4 | . | . | CASSLGKATDTQYF | TGTGCCAGCAGCTTGGGTAAAGCCACAGATACGCAGTATTTT
TRBJ1-2 | TRBV7-9 | few | TRBD1 | CASSYWDSEKPSGYTF | TGTGCCAGCAGCTACTGGGACAGCGAGAAACCAAGCGGCTACACCTTC
TRBJ2-2 | TRBV6-5 | few | . | CATSRRADTGELFF | TGTGCCACTTCTCGCAGGGCGGACACCGGGGAGCTGTTTTTT
TRBJ1-2 | TRBV18 | . | TRBD1 | CASSPSASGGNYGYTF | TGTGCCAGCTCACCAAGCGCCTCAGGGGGCAACTATGGCTACACCTTC
TRBJ1-1 | TRBV5-5 | few | . | CASSPRTYNTEAFF | TGTGCCAGCAGCCCCAGGACTTACAACACTGAAGCTTTCTTT
TRBJ2-6 | TRBV6-5 | few | . | CASSSYRPTANSGANVLTF | TGTGCCAGCAGTTCCTACCGACCGACAGCCAACTCTGGGGCCAACGTCCTGACTTTC
TRBJ1-6 | TRBV5-1 | . | TRBD1 | CASSLEGQFIVSPLHF | TGCGCCAGCAGCTTGGAGGGACAGTTCATAGTTTCACCCCTCCACTTT
TRBJ1-6 | TRBV7-2 | . | . | CASSLAWTENSPLHF | TGTGCCAGCAGCTTAGCGTGGACAGAAAATTCACCCCTCCACTTT
TRBJ1-2 | TRBV6-5 | many | . | CASSYQYREVYGYTF | TGTGCCAGCAGTTATCAGTACAGGGAGGTCTATGGCTACACCTTC
TRBJ1-2 | TRBV27 | few | TRBD1 | CASSLSQGASGYTF | TGTGCCAGCAGTTTATCGCAGGGGGCTAGTGGCTACACCTTC
TRBJ1-2 | TRBV7-8 | few | . | CASSLERQTLYGYTF | TGTGCCAGCAGCTTAGAGAGACAGACTCTCTATGGCTACACCTTC
TRBJ1-4 | TRBV12-3/TRBV12-4 | many | TRBD1 | CASRMTGAREKLFF | TGTGCCAGCAGGATGACAGGGGCACGGGAAAAACTGTTTTTT
TRBJ1-2 | TRBV4-1 | few | TRBD1 | CASSQVRTGDGYTF | TGCGCCAGCAGCCAAGTGAGGACAGGGGATGGCTACACCTTC
TRBJ2-7 | TRBV2 | few | . | CASKTPRRNEQYF | TGTGCCAGCAAGACGCCCCGGAGGAACGAGCAGTACTTC
TRBJ1-1 | TRBV7-9 | . | . | CASSKQENTEAFF | TGTGCCAGCAGCAAACAGGAGAACACTGAAGCTTTCTTT
TRBJ2-3 | TRBV27 | few | . | CASSPQAGFGDTQYF | TGTGCCAGCAGTCCGCAGGCTGGCTTTGGAGATACGCAGTATTTT
TRBJ2-1 | TRBV7-9 | . | . | CASTSRAGVYNEQFF | TGTGCCAGCACCTCTCGAGCGGGTGTTTACAATGAGCAGTTCTTC
TRBJ1-1 | TRBV7-9 | . | . | CASSSRDGQGFTEAFF | TGTGCCAGCAGCTCCCGGGATGGTCAGGGGTTCACTGAAGCTTTCTTT
TRBJ1-3 | TRBV7-4 | . | . | CASSSRSEGAGNTMYF | TGTGCCAGCAGCAGCCGAAGTGAGGGCGCGGGAAACACCATGTATTTT
TRBJ1-3 | TRBV12-3/TRBV12-4 | . | . | CASSRDLSGNTIYF | TGTGCCAGCAGTAGGGACCTCTCTGGAAACACCATATATTTT
TRBJ1-6 | TRBV27 | . | . | CASRIGNSPLHF | TGTGCCAGCAGAATTGGGAATTCACCCCTCCACTTT
TRBJ1-4 | TRBV7-9 | . | . | CATAGVAEKLFF | TGTGCCACCGCCGGGGTGGCTGAAAAACTGTTTTTT
TRBJ2-3 | TRBV2 | . | . | CASTGPSNPQGGTTDTQYF | TGTGCCAGCACCGGCCCCTCGAACCCTCAGGGGGGGACCACAGATACGCAGTATTTT
TRBJ2-2 | TRBV6-6 | many | TRBD2 | CASSLSGQRAGELFF | TGTGCCAGCAGTCTTAGCGGGCAGCGGGCCGGGGAGCTGTTTTTT
TRBJ1-3 | TRBV6-2/TRBV6-3 | few | TRBD1 | CASSYGTGGRGNTIYF | TGTGCCAGCAGTTACGGGACAGGGGGCCGAGGAAACACCATATATTTT
TRBJ2-1 | TRBV20-1 | . | . | CSAPQAGISPSYNEQFF | TGCAGTGCCCCACAAGCGGGCATCTCGCCTTCCTACAATGAGCAGTTCTTC
TRBJ2-7 | TRBV12-3/TRBV12-4 | once | . | CASSFETATSSYEQYF | TGTGCCAGCAGTTTTGAAACAGCCACCTCTTCCTACGAGCAGTACTTC
TRBJ1-1 | TRBV6-6 | . | . | CASSYFDEEGGVFF | TGTGCCAGCAGTTACTTCGACGAAGAAGGTGGAGTTTTCTTT
TRBJ1-1 | TRBV28 | few | . | CASTPWAGENTEAFF | TGTGCCAGCACCCCGTGGGCAGGCGAGAACACTGAAGCTTTCTTT
TRBJ1-1 | TRBV11-2 | few | TRBD1 | CASSLDPTGPGTEAFF | TGTGCCAGCAGCTTGGATCCGACAGGGCCGGGCACTGAAGCTTTCTTT
TRBJ1-2 | TRBV15 | . | . | CATSIGGDNYGYTF | TGTGCCACCAGCATCGGGGGGGATAACTATGGCTACACCTTC
TRBJ1-6 | TRBV19 | . | TRBD1 | CASGTGRGYNSPLHF | TGTGCCAGCGGGACAGGCCGCGGCTATAATTCACCCCTCCACTTT
TRBJ1-4 | TRBV7-9 | . | . | CASTQPNEKLFF | TGTGCCAGCACTCAACCTAATGAAAAACTGTTTTTT
TRBJ2-7 | TRBV7-9 | few | . | CASSLGTVFYEQYF | TGTGCCAGCAGCTTAGGGACAGTATTCTACGAGCAGTACTTC
TRBJ2-3 | TRBV20-1 | . | . | CSANPRVDTQYF | TGCAGTGCTAATCCCCGTGTGGATACGCAGTATTTT
TRBJ2-7 | TRBV10-3 | . | . | CAISVTAYEQYF | TGTGCCATCAGTGTTACAGCCTACGAGCAGTACTTC
TRBJ2-7 | TRBV7-9 | . | TRBD1 | CASSLGPGQGGEQYF | TGTGCCAGCAGCTTAGGCCCGGGACAGGGCGGCGAGCAGTACTTC
TRBJ1-1 | TRBV27 | few | TRBD1 | CASSFSGGLTEAFF | TGTGCCAGCAGTTTCTCAGGGGGGCTCACTGAAGCTTTCTTT
TRBJ2-1 | TRBV29-1 | . | . | CSVEEKGGASLVNEQFF | TGCAGCGTTGAAGAGAAGGGGGGGGCGTCTTTGGTCAATGAGCAGTTCTTC
TRBJ1-4 | TRBV6-1 | many | . | CASSLRDGATNEKLFF | TGTGCCAGCAGTCTCCGGGACGGTGCAACTAATGAAAAACTGTTTTTT
TRBJ2-4 | TRBV2 | . | . | CASRPPMGGLAKNIQYF | TGTGCCAGCAGGCCCCCCATGGGGGGGCTAGCCAAAAACATTCAGTACTTC
TRBJ2-7 | TRBV29-1 | . | . | CSVEAGQHYEQYF | TGCAGCGTTGAAGCAGGGCAGCACTACGAGCAGTACTTC
TRBJ2-2 | TRBV6-5 | . | . | CASSWQGSGELFF | TGTGCCAGCAGTTGGCAGGGCTCCGGGGAGCTGTTTTTT
TRBJ2-1 | TRBV27 | few | . | CASSLWGWERISHNEQFF | TGTGCCAGCAGTTTATGGGGGTGGGAGAGGATCTCGCACAATGAGCAGTTCTTC
TRBJ1-2 | TRBV28 | . | . | CASTRLGGGYTF | TGTGCCAGCACCCGCCTCGGTGGAGGCTACACCTTC
TRBJ2-1 | TRBV27 | . | . | CASSLPLGGRNEQFF | TGTGCCAGCAGTTTACCCCTTGGGGGTCGAAATGAGCAGTTCTTC
TRBJ1-2 | TRBV28 | . | . | CASSSSPGGRRGYTF | TGTGCCAGCAGTTCCTCACCGGGGGGGCGGCGCGGCTACACCTTC
TRBJ2-3 | TRBV27 | few | . | CASSLSPGIVTDTQYF | TGTGCCAGCAGTTTATCCCCAGGGATAGTCACAGATACGCAGTATTTT
TRBJ2-1 | TRBV7-9 | few | TRBD1 | CASSYSGTGSDNEQFF | TGTGCCAGCAGCTACTCCGGGACAGGGTCTGACAATGAGCAGTTCTTC
TRBJ2-1 | TRBV7-3 | few | TRBD2 | CASSLRLAGELFNEQFF | TGTGCCAGCAGCCTAAGACTAGCGGGGGAATTGTTCAATGAGCAGTTCTTC
TRBJ1-1 | TRBV7-9 | . | . | CASSSVVIRDGNTEAFF | TGTGCCAGCAGCTCCGTTGTAATCAGGGATGGTAACACTGAAGCTTTCTTT
TRBJ2-1 | TRBV19 | . | TRBD2 | CASSPAGVPNEQFF | TGTGCCAGTAGTCCAGCGGGGGTTCCCAATGAGCAGTTCTTC
TRBJ2-7 | TRBV6-5 | . | . | CASRNFLWEQYF | TGTGCCAGCCGCAACTTTCTCTGGGAGCAGTACTTC
TRBJ2-5 | TRBV4-1 | . | TRBD1 | CASSHTFRTGIETQYF | TGCGCCAGCAGCCACACCTTCAGGACAGGGATAGAGACCCAGTACTTC
TRBJ2-1 | TRBV6-5 | . | TRBD1 | CASSYSKGQVFVEQFF | TGTGCCAGCAGTTACTCGAAGGGACAGGTTTTCGTTGAGCAGTTCTTC
TRBJ2-6 | TRBV20-1 | . | . | CSAPSSGANVLTF | TGCAGTGCTCCTAGCTCTGGGGCCAACGTCCTGACTTTC
TRBJ2-1 | TRBV12-3/TRBV12-4 | . | TRBD2 | CASSERGGSNEQFF | TGTGCCAGCAGTGAGCGGGGGGGTTCTAATGAGCAGTTCTTC